A single sample gave rise to the 14 T cell receptor beta chains below, sequenced in a study of cytomegalovirus exposure and HLA in healthy donors. Vbeta (60) and Jbeta (13) primers were used in the PCR. The repertoire was sequenced with immunoSEQ multiplex PCR; TCRdb's copy has only in-frame clones and lacks some. The sample holds 40,000 to 50,000 clones. Material: PBMCs. These receptors came from a woman between 40 and 55 years old in good health and CMV-seronegative.

The chain uses TRBV6-6 and TRBJ2-1; D remains ambiguous. The CDR3 length is 15 residues. Germline CDR1 MNHNY, CDR2 SVGAGI (reference sequence). V lost 2 bases and J 5 bases, leaving 13 bases between the germline ends. CDR3 sequence reads: CASSYGRGGDNEQFF. The CDR3 bases are TGTGCCAGCAGTTACGGAAGAGGTGGCGACAATGAGCAGTTCTTC.

The chain recombines TRBV4-2 with TRBJ2-1; 11 nucleotides align to TRBD2. The CDR3 runs 20 residues. V dropped 1 base and J dropped 7; count of bases not matched to a gene: 18. Germline-derived CDR1 and CDR2 are LGHNA and YNFKEQ. The CDR3 coding sequence is TGTGCCAGCAGCCAAGCACCACCTACACTACTAGCGGGAGAGGAAAATGAGCAGTTCTTC. Translated, it gives CASSQAPPTLLAGEENEQFF.

The V call is TRBV7-9, the J call TRBJ1-2; D is possibly TRBD1 (5 bases). Trimming pared 1 base from V and 8 bases from J, leaving 11 bases between. Germline-derived CDR1 and CDR2 are SEHNR and FQNEAQ (reference sequence). The CDR3 runs to 13 residues. This CDR3 reads CASSLVREGGYTF. CDR3 coding DNA: TGTGCCAGCAGCTTAGTCAGGGAGGGAGGCTACACCTTC.

The CDR3 is CASSSQAGLAGYEQYF. The CDR3 DNA reads as TGTGCCAGCAGTTCGCAAGCCGGACTAGCGGGCTACGAGCAGTACTTC. The V call is TRBV27, the J call TRBJ2-7, with TRBD2 matching 11 bases. Looked up from germline, CDR1 is MNHEY and CDR2 is SMNVEV (reference sequence). The V gene end was trimmed by 4 bases and the J gene end by 3 bases; junction bases not matched to a gene: 8. This CDR3 is built from 16 residues.

The chain combines TRBV9 with TRBJ2-7; TRBD1 matches 9 bases. CDR3 length: 16 amino acids. The junction had 13 bases not matched to a gene; V was cut back by 4 bases and J by 5 bases. Germline V lookup: CDR1 SGDLS, CDR2 YYNGEE. CDR3 DNA sequence: TGTGCCAGCAGCCCAAACCCCGGGACAGGGTCGCACGAGCAGTACTTC. Encoded protein: CASSPNPGTGSHEQYF.

The chain uses TRBV18 and TRBJ1-1; no firm D call. Between the trimmed V and J ends, which lost 3 bases and 0 bases, there was a span of 11 bases. Germline-derived CDR1 and CDR2 are KGHSH and LQKENI. This CDR3 is 15 amino acids long. The CDR3 loop reads CASSPSTSMNTEAFF. The DNA for the CDR3 is TGTGCCAGCTCACCTTCGACATCCATGAACACTGAAGCTTTCTTT.

This chain connects TRBV19 to TRBJ2-7; D call uncertain. The germline CDR1 and CDR2 sequences are LNHDA and SQIVND (reference sequence). This CDR3 is 15 amino acids long. Trimming took off 3 bases at V and 2 bases at J, with 14 bases between the two ends. The CDR3 spells CASSIRSTETYEQYF. DNA of the CDR3: TGTGCCAGTAGTATTCGCAGTACGGAGACCTACGAGCAGTACTTC.

The J gene is TRBJ2-7, the V gene TRBV28; the match to TRBD2 covers 14 bases. This CDR3 is built from 15 residues. V lost 5 bases and J lost 12; bases outside the gene matches: 12. Germline V gives CDR1 MDHEN, CDR2 SYDVKM. Here the CDR3 reads CASSGRGLAGESWYF. The CDR3 region has the DNA TGTGCCAGCAGTGGGCGGGGACTAGCGGGAGAAAGCTGGTACTTC.

The chain recombines TRBV5-4 with TRBJ1-2; tentative D call: TRBD1 (5 bases). The germline V gene has CDR1 SGHNT and CDR2 YYREEE (reference sequence). Trimming stripped 3 bases from V and 4 bases from J, with 10 bases between. The CDR3 spans 13 residues. CDR3 in amino acids: CASSSKGPYGYTF. The CDR3 DNA is TGTGCCAGCAGCTCTAAGGGGCCCTATGGCTACACCTTC. Variable domain in full (rest from reference TRBV5-4 and TRBJ1-2): ETGVTQSPTHLIKTRGQQVTLRCSSQSGHNTVSWYQQALGQGPQFIFQYYREEENGRGNFPPRFSGLQFPNYSSELNVNALELDDSALYLCASSSKGPYGYTFGSGTRLTVV.

The chain uses TRBV9 and TRBJ1-2; the D gene is possibly TRBD1 (6 bases). Germline V gene sequence: CDR1 SGDLS, CDR2 YYNGEE. This CDR3 has 14 residues. V was shortened by 3 bases and J by 2 bases, with 11 bases between the two germline ends. CDR3 DNA: TGTGCCAGCAGCGAACAAACAGGGAACTATGGCTACACCTTC. This translates into CASSEQTGNYGYTF.

The chain has TRBV9 and TRBJ1-3; perhaps TRBD1 as D (6 bases). Germline values: CDR1 SGDLS, CDR2 YYNGEE. CDR3 length: 15 residues. Trimming pared 1 base from V and 4 bases from J, leaving 12 bases between. The DNA of the CDR3 is TGTGCCAGCAGCGTAAGCCCCGGACAGGGAAACACCATATATTTT. This encodes CASSVSPGQGNTIYF. The full variable domain, its missing parts supplied by reference TRBV9 and TRBJ1-3, is DSGVTQTPKHLITATGQRVTLRCSPRSGDLSVYWYQQSLDQGLQFLIQYYNGEERAKGNILERFSAQQFPDLHSELNLSSLELGDSALYFCASSVSPGQGNTIYFGEGSWLTVV.

J is TRBJ1-1 and V is TRBV15; D perhaps matches TRBD1 (5 bases). The V end lost 0 bases, the J end lost 4 bases, and 12 bases lay between the germline ends. The CDR3 spans 15 residues. Germline CDR1 and CDR2: LNHNV and YYDKDF (reference sequence). The DNA for the CDR3 is TGTGCCACCAGCAGAGATGACAGTTACCTCACTGAAGCTTTCTTT. This encodes CATSRDDSYLTEAFF.

This chain joins TRBV2 and TRBJ2-7; D call uncertain. Trimming stripped 0 bases from V and 2 bases from J, with 14 bases between. This CDR3 region has 16 residues. CDR1 and CDR2 from the germline V gene are SNHLY and FYNNEI. In nucleotides, the CDR3 is TGTGCCAGCAGTGAAGCTTCGTCCCTACCGACCTACGAGCAGTACTTC. Its protein is CASSEASSLPTYEQYF.

The V gene is TRBV5-1, the J gene TRBJ2-7, with 8 bases matching TRBD2. The trim removed 2 bases at V and 2 bases at J, leaving 3 bases unmatched. Germline V lookup: CDR1 SGHRS, CDR2 YFSETQ. CDR3 size: 14 residues. CDR3 bases: TGCGCCAGCAGCTTTAGCGGGGCGACCTACGAGCAGTACTTC. This encodes CASSFSGATYEQYF.